This is a list of T cell receptor beta chains from one sample in a study of blood T cells in healthy people across ages. A single record per CDR3 protein comes from TCRdb applying MiXCR to the 5' RACE reads. The sample yields almost 800,000 distinct CDR3 sequences, roughly 50% seen once. Input material: blood. These receptors originate from a man aged 30 to 45 in good health. The CDR3 runs from the conserved cysteine through the conserved F or W. Fields, in order: D gene, V gene, CDR3 length, clone size, J gene, CDR3 DNA, CDR3 protein. A D gene is named only where the DNA matches it firmly. Clone sizes are given selectively: once, few, many, or a class where the clone is expanded.

-	TRBV12-3/TRBV12-4	16	-	TRBJ2-1	TGTGCCAGCACTCCACCGAGGGGCCTACTGGACAATGAGCAGTTCTTC	CASTPPRGLLDNEQFF
-	TRBV15	15	few	TRBJ2-1	TGTGCCACCAGCAGAGATATCGCAGCTTACAATGAGCAGTTCTTC	CATSRDIAAYNEQFF
-	TRBV20-1	15	-	TRBJ2-4	TGCAGTGCTAGATCCACCCTGTTAGCCAAAAACATTCAGTACTTC	CSARSTLLAKNIQYF
-	TRBV25-1	12	few	TRBJ2-7	TGTGCCAGCACTGGGGGGCCTGGCGAGCAGTACTTC	CASTGGPGEQYF
-	TRBV20-1	14	few	TRBJ2-7	TGCAGTGCTAGAACAGGGTACGGCACCTACGAGCAGTACTTC	CSARTGYGTYEQYF
-	TRBV4-2	18	-	TRBJ1-1	TGTGCCAGCAGCCAAGATCTGACAATCCCCCACGGGAGGACTGAAGCTTTCTTT	CASSQDLTIPHGRTEAFF
TRBD2	TRBV5-1	13	-	TRBJ2-5	TGCGCCAGCGGCGCTAGCGGAAGGGAGACCCAGTACTTC	CASGASGRETQYF
-	TRBV20-1	14	few	TRBJ2-1	TGCAGTGCTCCCAAGGAGGGCTCCTACAATGAGCAGTTCTTC	CSAPKEGSYNEQFF
TRBD1	TRBV10-3	16	-	TRBJ1-2	TGTGCCATCAGGGGGGACAGGGAGAGCCCTTTCGAAGGCTACACCTTC	CAIRGDRESPFEGYTF
-	TRBV20-1	14	few	TRBJ2-7	TGCAGTGCTAGAGATCCTGGGACTGGCTACGAGCAGTACTTC	CSARDPGTGYEQYF
-	TRBV7-9	15	-	TRBJ2-7	TGTGCCAGCAGCTTTCGGACAGCTACATCCTACGAGCAGTACTTC	CASSFRTATSYEQYF
-	TRBV7-8	13	-	TRBJ2-3	TGTGCCAGCAGCTCGGGTATGACAGATACGCAGTATTTT	CASSSGMTDTQYF